The clone carrying this T cell receptor (beta chain) appeared many times. Its antigen remains unknown. This specimen comes from a study of breast tumors, draining lymph nodes, adjacent tissues. Overall study findings and caveats: Tumor repertoires ranked between lymph nodes and nontumor tissue in diversity, with V and J gene preferences.

Axillary draining lymph nodes of breast cancer patients supplied the node samples. CDR3 size: 15 residues. Looked up from germline, CDR1 is SEHNR and CDR2 is FQNEAQ (reference sequence). Between the trimmed V and J ends, which lost 3 bases and 6 bases, there was a span of 15 bases. TCRdb used MiXCR to reprocess the multiplex PCR reads, holding one entry per CDR3 protein. The sample lists some 130,000 distinct CDR3 sequences; approximately 20% were seen once. The origin of this receptor is a female donor with breast cancer. Some clones in this sample may be carry-over from other donors' samples. The sample was axillary lymph node tissue. The chain is built from TRBV7-9 and TRBJ2-1, with D possibly matching TRBD1 (7 bases). This chain's CDR3 is CASSFRQGGVNEQFF. CDR3 bases: TGTGCCAGCAGCTTTAGACAGGGCGGGGTCAATGAGCAGTTCTTC. The full variable domain, its missing parts supplied by reference TRBV7-9 and TRBJ2-1, is DTGVSQNPRHKITKRGQNVTFRCDPISEHNRLYWYRQTLGQGPEFLTYFQNEAQLEKSRLLSDRFSAERPKGSFSTLEIQRTEQGDSAMYLCASSFRQGGVNEQFFGPGTRLTVL.